This TCR beta chain derives from a study of blood T cell repertoires in COVID-19. Concerning this clone: One end of the junction is discordant with germline, which a read error may explain. Other DNA sequences of this sample code for an identical CDR3.

Clones were sequenced by immunoSEQ multiplex PCR, and TCRdb holds only the in-frame ones, with some missing. Among about 150,000 clones listed, around 81% were seen once. Sequencing was performed on peripheral blood. This clonotype was sampled from a man in his 70s with active or convalescent COVID-19.

CDR3 protein: CASSSTLAGMYGYTF. The CDR3 DNA follows: TGTGCCAGCAGTTCCACACTGGCAGGGATGTATGGCTATACCTTC. The rearrangement uses TRBV6-2 or TRBV6-3 and TRBJ1-2; possible D gene TRBD1, 5 bases. The CDR3 is 15 amino acids. Germline lookup yields CDR1 MNHEY and CDR2 SVGEGT.